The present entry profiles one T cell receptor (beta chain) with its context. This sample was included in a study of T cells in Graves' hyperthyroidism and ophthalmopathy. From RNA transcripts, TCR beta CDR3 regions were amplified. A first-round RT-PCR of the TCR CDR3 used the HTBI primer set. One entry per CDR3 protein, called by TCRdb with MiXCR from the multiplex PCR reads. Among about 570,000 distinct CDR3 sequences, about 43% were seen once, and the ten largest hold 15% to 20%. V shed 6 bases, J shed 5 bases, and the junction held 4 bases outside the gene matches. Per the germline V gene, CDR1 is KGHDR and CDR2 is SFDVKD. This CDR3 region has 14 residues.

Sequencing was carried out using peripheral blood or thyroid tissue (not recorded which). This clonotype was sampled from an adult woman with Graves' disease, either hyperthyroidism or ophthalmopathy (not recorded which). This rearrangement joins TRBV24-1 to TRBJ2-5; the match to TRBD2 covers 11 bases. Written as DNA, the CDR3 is TGTGCCACCAGTACTAGCGGGAGCATTGAGACCCAGTACTTC. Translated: CATSTSGSIETQYF.